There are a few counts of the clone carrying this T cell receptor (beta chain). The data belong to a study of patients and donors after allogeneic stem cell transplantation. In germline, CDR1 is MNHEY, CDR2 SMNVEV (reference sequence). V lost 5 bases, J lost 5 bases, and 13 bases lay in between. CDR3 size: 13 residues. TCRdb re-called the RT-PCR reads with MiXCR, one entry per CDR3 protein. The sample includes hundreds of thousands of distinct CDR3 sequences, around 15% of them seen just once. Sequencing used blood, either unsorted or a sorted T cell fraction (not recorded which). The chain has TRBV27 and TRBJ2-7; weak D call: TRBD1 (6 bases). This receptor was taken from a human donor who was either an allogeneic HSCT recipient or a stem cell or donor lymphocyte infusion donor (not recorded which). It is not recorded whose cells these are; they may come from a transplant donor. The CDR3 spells CASSRNRVHEQYF. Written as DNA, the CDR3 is TGTGCCAGCAGTAGAAACAGGGTCCACGAGCAGTACTTC.